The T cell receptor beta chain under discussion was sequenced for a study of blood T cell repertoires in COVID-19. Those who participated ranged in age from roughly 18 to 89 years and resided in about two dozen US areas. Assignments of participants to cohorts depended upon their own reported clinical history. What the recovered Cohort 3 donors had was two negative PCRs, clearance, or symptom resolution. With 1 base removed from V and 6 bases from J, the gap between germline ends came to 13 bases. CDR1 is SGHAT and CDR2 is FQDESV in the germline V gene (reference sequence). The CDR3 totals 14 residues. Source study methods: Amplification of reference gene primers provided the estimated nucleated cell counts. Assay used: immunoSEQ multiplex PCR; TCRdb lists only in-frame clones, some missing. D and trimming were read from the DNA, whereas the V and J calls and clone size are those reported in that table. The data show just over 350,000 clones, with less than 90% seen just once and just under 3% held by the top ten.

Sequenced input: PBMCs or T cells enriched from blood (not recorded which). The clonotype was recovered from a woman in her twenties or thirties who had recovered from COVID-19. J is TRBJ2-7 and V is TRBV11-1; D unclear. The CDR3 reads CASSLEATSVEQYF. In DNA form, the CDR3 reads TGTGCCAGCAGCTTAGAAGCGACTTCAGTCGAGCAGTACTTC.